This T cell receptor (beta chain) stems from a study of T-cell reconstitution after alpha-beta-depleted transplantation in children. Trimming removed 5 bases from V and 8 bases from J, with 15 bases in between. Germline V CDR1 and CDR2: MDHEN, SYDVKM. The CDR3 runs 13 residues. This clonotype has a handful of counts. Unique molecular identifiers were incorporated when the TCRbeta library was constructed. TCRdb re-analysed the PCR reads in MiXCR, keeping a single row per CDR3 protein. The sample shows approximately 590,000 distinct CDR3 sequences, roughly a tenth of them seen only once. This TCR was recovered from a human donor who donated a stem cell graft to a child with acute myeloid leukemia. The gene calls are TRBV28 and TRBJ1-2; possible D gene TRBD1, 5 bases. The sequencing used PBMCs from the stem cell graft donor, collected from the stem cell graft. The CDR3 region is CASSGTARGGYTF. The CDR3 coding sequence is TGTGCCAGCAGTGGGACGGCGAGAGGGGGCTACACCTTC.